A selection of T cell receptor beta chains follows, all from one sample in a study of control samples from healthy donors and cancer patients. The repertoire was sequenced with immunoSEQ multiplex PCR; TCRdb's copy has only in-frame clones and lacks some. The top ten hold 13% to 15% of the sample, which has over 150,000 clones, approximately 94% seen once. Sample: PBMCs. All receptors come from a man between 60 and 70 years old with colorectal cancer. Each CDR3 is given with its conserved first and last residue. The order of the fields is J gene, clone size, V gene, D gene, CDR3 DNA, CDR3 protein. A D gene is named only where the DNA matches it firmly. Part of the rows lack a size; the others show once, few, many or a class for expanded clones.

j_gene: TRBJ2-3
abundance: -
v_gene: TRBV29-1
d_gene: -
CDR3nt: TGCAGCGTTGTTGAAGGGGCCTTTACATTAGATACGCAGTATTTT
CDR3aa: CSVVEGAFTLDTQYF

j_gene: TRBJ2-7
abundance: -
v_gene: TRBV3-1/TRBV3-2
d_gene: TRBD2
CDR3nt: TGTGCCAGCAGCCCGACGGGACTAGCGGGGGCGACCTACGAGCAGTACTTC
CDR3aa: CASSPTGLAGATYEQYF

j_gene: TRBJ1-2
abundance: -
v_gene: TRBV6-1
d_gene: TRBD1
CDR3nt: TGTGCCAGCAGTGAACAGACAGGGACTAACTATGGCTACACCTTC
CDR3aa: CASSEQTGTNYGYTF

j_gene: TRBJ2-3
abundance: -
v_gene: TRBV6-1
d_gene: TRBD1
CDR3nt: TGTGCCAGCAGTGTAGGTGTCGGGACAGGGGCGAGAGATACGCAGTATTTT
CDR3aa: CASSVGVGTGARDTQYF

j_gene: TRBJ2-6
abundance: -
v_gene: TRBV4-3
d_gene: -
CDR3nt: TGCGCCAGCAGCCAGACATTCACGACAAGTGGGGCCAACGTCCTGACTTTC
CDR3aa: CASSQTFTTSGANVLTF

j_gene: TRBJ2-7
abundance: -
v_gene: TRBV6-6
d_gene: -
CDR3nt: TGTGCCAGCAGTTATCCGGGACGGATCTCCTACGAGCAGTACTTC
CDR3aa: CASSYPGRISYEQYF

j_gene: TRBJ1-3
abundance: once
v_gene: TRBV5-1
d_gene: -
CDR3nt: TGCGCCAGCAGCTTGGGCCGGAGCTCTGGAAACACCATATATTTT
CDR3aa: CASSLGRSSGNTIYF

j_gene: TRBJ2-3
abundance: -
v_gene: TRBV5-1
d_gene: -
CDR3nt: TGCGCCAGCAGCTTGGAGGATTTAAGCACAGATACGCAGTATTTT
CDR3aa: CASSLEDLSTDTQYF

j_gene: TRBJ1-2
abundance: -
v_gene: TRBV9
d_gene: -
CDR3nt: TGTGCCAGCAGCGTCACAGATAACTATGGCTACACCTTC
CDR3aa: CASSVTDNYGYTF

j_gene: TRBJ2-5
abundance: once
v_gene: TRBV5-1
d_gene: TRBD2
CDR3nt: TGCGCCAGCAGCTTGGTCCCAAGCGGGGGGTCCCAAGAGACCCAGTACTTC
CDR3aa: CASSLVPSGGSQETQYF

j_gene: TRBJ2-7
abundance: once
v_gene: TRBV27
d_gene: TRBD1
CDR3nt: TGTGCCAGCAGTCCTGGGACAGTTCCCTCCTACGAGCAGTACTTC
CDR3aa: CASSPGTVPSYEQYF

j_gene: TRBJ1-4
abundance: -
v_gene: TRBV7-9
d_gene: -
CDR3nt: TGTGCCAGCAGCGAGGCTTCTAATGAAAAACTGTTTTTT
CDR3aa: CASSEASNEKLFF

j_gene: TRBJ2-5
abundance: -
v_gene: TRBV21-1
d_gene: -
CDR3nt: TGTGCCAGCAGCAATAGTAGCGGGAGGTACCAAGAGACCCAGTACTTC
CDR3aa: CASSNSSGRYQETQYF

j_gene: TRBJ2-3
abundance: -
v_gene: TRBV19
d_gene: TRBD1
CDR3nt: TGTGCCAGTAGCATACTGACCGGGACAGGGGGCGAAATTACAGATACGCAGTATTTT
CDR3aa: CASSILTGTGGEITDTQYF

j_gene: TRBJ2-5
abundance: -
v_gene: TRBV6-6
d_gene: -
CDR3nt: TGTGCCAGCAGTTACTCGAGTAAGCAAGAGACCCAGTACTTC
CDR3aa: CASSYSSKQETQYF

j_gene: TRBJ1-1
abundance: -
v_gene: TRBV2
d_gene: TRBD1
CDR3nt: TGTGCCAGCACCAGGACAGGGGGCGCGAACACTGAAGCTTTCTTT
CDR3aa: CASTRTGGANTEAFF